This T cell receptor beta chain was documented in a study of STAT5B mutations in CD4+ large granular lymphocyte leukemia. Findings of the study overall: Patient CD4-sorted repertoires stayed more clonal than healthy ones after leukemic-clone removal. Without HLA matching, higher CD4+ than CD8+ T-LGLL clonality could reflect small sample size.

Measured with immunoSEQ multiplex PCR; TCRdb has only the in-frame clones, and not every one. The data show tens of thousands of clones, with approximately 85% seen just once and less than 1.5% held by the top ten. This clone was seen a handful of times. Its antigen is unknown. Buffy coats from healthy blood donors served as controls. The sequence came from a human donor in good health. Sequenced sample: CD4+ T cells from blood buffy coats.

CDR3: CSVGARANTEAFF. The DNA of the CDR3 is TGCAGCGTTGGTGCCAGGGCTAACACTGAAGCTTTCTTT. The chain uses TRBV29-1 and TRBJ1-1; possible D gene TRBD1, 5 bases. Between the trimmed V and J ends, which lost 4 bases and 2 bases, there was a span of 11 bases. Germline CDR1 and CDR2: SQVTM and ANQGSEA. The CDR3 length is 13 residues.